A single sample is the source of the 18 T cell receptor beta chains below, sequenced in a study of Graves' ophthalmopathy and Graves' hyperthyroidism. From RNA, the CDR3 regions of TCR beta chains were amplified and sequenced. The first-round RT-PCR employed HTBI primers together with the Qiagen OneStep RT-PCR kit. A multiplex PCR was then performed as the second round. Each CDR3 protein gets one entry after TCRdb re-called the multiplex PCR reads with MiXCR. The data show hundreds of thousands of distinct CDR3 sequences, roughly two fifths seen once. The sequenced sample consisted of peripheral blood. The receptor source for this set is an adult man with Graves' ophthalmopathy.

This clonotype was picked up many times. The CDR3 DNA reads as TGTGCCAGCGAGCCCGGGGGTAGAAATTCACCCCTCCACTTT. The encoded protein is CASEPGGRNSPLHF. The V and J genes are TRBV12-3 or TRBV12-4 and TRBJ1-6; weak D call: TRBD1 (5 bases). The CDR3 is 14 amino acids. The V end lost 8 bases, the J end lost 7 bases, and 15 bases lay between the germline ends.

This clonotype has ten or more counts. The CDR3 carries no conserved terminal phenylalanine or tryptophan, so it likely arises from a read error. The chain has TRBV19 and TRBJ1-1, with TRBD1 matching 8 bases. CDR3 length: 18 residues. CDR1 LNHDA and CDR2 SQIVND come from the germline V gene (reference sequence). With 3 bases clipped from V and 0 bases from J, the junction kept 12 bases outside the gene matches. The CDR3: CASSIAFGTGVLNTEAFL. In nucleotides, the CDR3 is TGTGCCAGTAGTATCGCGTTCGGGACAGGCGTACTGAACACTGAAGCTTTCCTT.

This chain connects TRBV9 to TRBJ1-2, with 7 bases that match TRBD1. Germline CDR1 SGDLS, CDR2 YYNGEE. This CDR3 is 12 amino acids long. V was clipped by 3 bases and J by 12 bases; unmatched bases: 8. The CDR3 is CASSGDREGNTF. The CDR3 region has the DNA TGTGCCAGCAGCGGGGACAGAGAAGGAAACACCTTC.

The CDR3 loop reads CASSSAGDWSPLHF. CDR3 DNA sequence: TGTGCCAGCAGTTCGGCAGGGGATTGGTCACCCCTCCACTTT. This chain uses TRBV19 with TRBJ1-6, with D tentatively TRBD1 (6 bases). CDR1 is LNHDA and CDR2 is SQIVND in the germline V gene (reference sequence). The V and J ends lost 9 bases and 10 bases respectively, with 19 bases between them. The CDR3 sequence is 14 residues long. The full variable domain, its missing parts supplied by reference TRBV19 and TRBJ1-6, is DGGITQSPKYLFRKEGQNVTLSCEQNLNHDAMYWYRQDPGQGLRLIYYSQIVNDFQKGDIAEGYSVSREKKESFPLTVTSAQKNPTAFYLCASSSAGDWSPLHFGNGTRLTVT.

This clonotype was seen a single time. CDR3 sequence reads: CASSLDFRGGAFF. The CDR3 DNA reads as TGTGCCAGCAGCTTAGATTTCAGGGGGGGAGCTTTCTTT. The V call is TRBV11-2, the J call TRBJ1-1, with 7 bases matching TRBD1. The CDR3 extends over 13 amino acids. After removal of 0 bases from V and 10 bases from J, the junction contained 5 bases not matched to a gene. Germline CDR1 and CDR2: SGHAT and FQNNGV.

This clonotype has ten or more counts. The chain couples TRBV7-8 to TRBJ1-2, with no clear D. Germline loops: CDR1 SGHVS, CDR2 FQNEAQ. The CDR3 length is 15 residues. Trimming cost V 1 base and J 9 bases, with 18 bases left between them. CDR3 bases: TGTGCCAGCAGCTTAGTTAGAGGGCCTCGGAAGAGCTACACCTTC. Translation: CASSLVRGPRKSYTF.

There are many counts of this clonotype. The CDR3 region is CASSVVGGMAGANVLTF. The CDR3 bases are TGTGCCAGCAGCGTAGTCGGGGGAATGGCTGGGGCCAACGTCCTGACTTTC. The chain combines TRBV9 with TRBJ2-6, with a weak D call TRBD2 (6 bases). The V gene lost 0 bases and the J gene lost 2 bases, with 12 bases spanning the gap. In germline, CDR1 is SGDLS, CDR2 YYNGEE. This CDR3 is 17 amino acids long.

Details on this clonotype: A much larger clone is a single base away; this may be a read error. The CDR3 is CASTVRGQGATYGHTF. CDR3 coding DNA: TGTGCCAGCACCGTAAGGGGACAGGGGGCTACCTATGGCCACACCTTC. The V and J genes are TRBV10-3 and TRBJ1-2, with 12 bases matching TRBD1. The CDR3 consists of 16 residues. Germline CDR1 and CDR2: ENHRY and SYGVKD.

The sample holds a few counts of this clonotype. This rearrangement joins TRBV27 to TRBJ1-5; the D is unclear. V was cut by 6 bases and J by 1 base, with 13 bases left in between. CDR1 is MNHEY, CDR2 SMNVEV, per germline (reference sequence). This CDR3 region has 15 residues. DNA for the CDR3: TGTGCCAGCAGGGTAAAGACGGGCAGCAATCAGCCCCAGCATTTT. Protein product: CASRVKTGSNQPQHF.

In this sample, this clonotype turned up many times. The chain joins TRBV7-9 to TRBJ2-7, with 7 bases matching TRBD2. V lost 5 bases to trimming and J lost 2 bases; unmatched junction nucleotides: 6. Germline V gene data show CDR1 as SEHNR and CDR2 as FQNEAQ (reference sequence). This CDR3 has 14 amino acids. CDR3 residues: CASSPSAGAYEQYF. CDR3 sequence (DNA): TGTGCCAGCAGCCCCTCTGCGGGAGCCTACGAGCAGTACTTC.

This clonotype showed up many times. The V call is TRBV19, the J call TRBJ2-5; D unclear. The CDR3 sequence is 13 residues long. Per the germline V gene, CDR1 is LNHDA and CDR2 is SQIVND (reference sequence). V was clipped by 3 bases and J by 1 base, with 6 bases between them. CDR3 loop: CASSIPPQETQYF. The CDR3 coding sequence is TGTGCCAGTAGTATCCCCCCCCAAGAGACCCAGTACTTC.

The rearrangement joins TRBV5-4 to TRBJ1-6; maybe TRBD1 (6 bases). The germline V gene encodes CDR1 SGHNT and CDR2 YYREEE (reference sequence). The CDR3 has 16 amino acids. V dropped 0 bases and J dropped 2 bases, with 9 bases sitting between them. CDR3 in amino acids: CASSLDGTTYNSPLHF. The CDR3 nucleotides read TGTGCCAGCAGCTTGGACGGGACAACCTATAATTCACCCCTCCACTTT.

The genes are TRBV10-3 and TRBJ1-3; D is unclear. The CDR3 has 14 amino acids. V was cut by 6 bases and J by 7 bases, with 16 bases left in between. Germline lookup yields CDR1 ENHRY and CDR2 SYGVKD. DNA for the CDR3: TGTGCCATCAGGAGAGAAGCCAGCATGAACACCATATATTTT. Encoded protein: CAIRREASMNTIYF.

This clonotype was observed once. The CDR3 DNA sequence: TGTGCCATCAGTGGGATACCAGGGAGCTCTGGGGCCAACGTCCTGACTTTC. Its protein product is CAISGIPGSSGANVLTF. The rearrangement joins TRBV10-3 to TRBJ2-6; D is tentatively TRBD1 or TRBD2 (5 bases each). Trimming took 4 bases from V and 0 from J, leaving 13 bases between them. The CDR3 has 17 amino acids. Germline V gene data show CDR1 as ENHRY and CDR2 as SYGVKD.

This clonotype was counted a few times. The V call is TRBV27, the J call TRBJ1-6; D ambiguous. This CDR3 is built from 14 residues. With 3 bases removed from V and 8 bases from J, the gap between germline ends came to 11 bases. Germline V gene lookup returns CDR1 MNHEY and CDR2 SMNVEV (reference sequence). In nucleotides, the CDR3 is TGTGCCAGCAGTTTGGGAGGTATGGATTCACCCCTCCACTTT. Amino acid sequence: CASSLGGMDSPLHF.

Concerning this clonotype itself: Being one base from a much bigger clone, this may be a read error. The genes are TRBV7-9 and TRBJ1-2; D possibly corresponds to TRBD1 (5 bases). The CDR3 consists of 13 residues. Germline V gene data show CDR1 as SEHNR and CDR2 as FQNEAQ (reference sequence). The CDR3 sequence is CASSSAGNCGYTF. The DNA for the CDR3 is TGTGCCAGCAGCTCAGCAGGGAACTGTGGCTACACCTTC. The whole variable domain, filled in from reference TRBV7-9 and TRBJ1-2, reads DTGVSQNPRHKITKRGQNVTFRCDPISEHNRLYWYRQTLGQGPEFLTYFQNEAQLEKSRLLSDRFSAERPKGSFSTLEIQRTEQGDSAMYLCASSSAGNCGYTFGSGTRLTVV.

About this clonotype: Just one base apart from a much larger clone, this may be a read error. The CDR3 spells CASGPGGWGYGYTF. As DNA, the CDR3 is TGTGCCAGCGGCCCGGGGGGATGGGGCTATGGCTACACCTTC. The genes are TRBV7-9 and TRBJ1-2, with D possibly being TRBD1 (5 bases). V lost 8 bases to trimming and J lost 4 bases, with 17 bases between them. The CDR3 spans 14 residues. Germline CDR1 SEHNR, CDR2 FQNEAQ (reference sequence).

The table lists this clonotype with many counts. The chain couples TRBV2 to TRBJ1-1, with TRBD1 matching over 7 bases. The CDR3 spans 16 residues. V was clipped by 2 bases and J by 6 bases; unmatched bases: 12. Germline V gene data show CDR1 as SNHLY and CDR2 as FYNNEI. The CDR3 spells CASSENPDREIAEAFF. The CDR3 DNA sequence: TGTGCCAGCAGTGAAAACCCTGACAGGGAAATCGCTGAAGCTTTCTTT.